The present entry profiles one T cell receptor (beta chain) with its context. Antigen specificity is unknown. The CDR3 consists of 18 residues. V lost 6 bases and J lost 7; bases outside the gene matches: 14. Per the germline V gene, CDR1 is PRHDT and CDR2 is FYEKMQ (reference sequence). The time point is: week 23, last vaccination. The investigators gave 300 ug of mutant IDH1 20-mer peptide in each vaccine dose, together with topical imiquimod. Newly diagnosed WHO grade 3 or 4 IDH1-mutant, ATRX-lost astrocytomas were identified in the donors. These data belong to a study of a mutant IDH1 vaccine in newly diagnosed glioma. Clones were read by immunoSEQ multiplex PCR, and TCRdb kept only the in-frame ones, dropping some. Found here are over 50,000 clones, approximately 84% of them singletons; the top ten hold about an eighth.

Sequences were derived from PBMCs, sampled from a glioma patient whose treatment included an IDH1 peptide vaccine. The rearrangement joins TRBV13 to TRBJ2-1; 14 positions agree with TRBD2. The TCR comes from a man between 18 and 29 years old with glioma. The CDR3 loop is CASRRTALGTSGSNEQFF. In DNA, the CDR3 is TGTGCCAGCAGAAGGACTGCTCTCGGGACTAGCGGGAGTAATGAGCAGTTCTTC.